What follows is one T cell receptor beta chain and its context. Which antigen it targets is not known. No base quality values were provided; no much bigger clone lies one nucleotide off. Collaborating institutions collected whole blood in K2EDTA tubes following their own protocols. For TCRbeta analysis, collaborators shipped samples in one of three forms: frozen whole blood, isolated PBMCs, or DNA extracted from either of those sample types. The data are from a study of blood T cell repertoires in COVID-19 (dated by TCRdb to the early 2020s). General notes on the study: Samples from collaborators originated in the United States, Italy and Spain and spanned both the acute and convalescent phases of COVID-19. The prospective study material was composed of cDNA or gDNA derived from T cells, B-cell-depleted T cells, or PBMCs. A de-identified subject ID, COVID-19 status, age in years and sex were almost always included in the sample metadata. The repertoires were made available in a free public database intended to serve as a resource for research on the immune response to SARS-CoV-2. Subjects who had been exposed to COVID-19, were actively infected with it, or had recovered from it provided the deeply sampled blood TCRbeta repertoires that made up the dataset. Where available, HLA class I and class II types were taken from metadata supplied by the sample provider and were not determined by assay-based typing. Samples were obtained from the ongoing ImmuneRACE study (first 160 participants) and from approximately 1,200 subjects provided by 6 global collaborators.

From its cysteine to its phenylalanine, the CDR3 spans 15 amino acids. The CDR3 DNA has 45 bases and is translated from base 1. The junction carries 19 bases between V and J, which are trimmed by 1 base and 11 bases respectively. The germline V gene gives CDR1 as MNHNS and CDR2 as SASEGT. TCRbeta CDR3 regions were amplified from genomic DNA by means of the immunoSEQ Assay, a bias-controlled multiplex PCR. As for how the authors treated the data: The number of nucleated cells in each sample was estimated from the amplification of reference gene primers within the assay. Sequence reads were collapsed and filtered to measure the absolute abundance of every unique TCRbeta CDR3 rearrangement. For each sample, productive Simpson clonality was calculated as the square root of Simpson's diversity index over productive rearrangements. TCRdb obtained this table from immuneACCESS and retained in-frame rearrangements with V and J assigned. These tables miss some clones; where compared with another copy, unresolved V genes account for less than half of the shortfall, and the remainder is unexplained. V and J calls and clone size are given by that table; D and trimming were obtained from the DNA. This sample is represented by some 150,000 clones; roughly 88% of them were singletons. In total, the top ten clones hold about 1.5% of the sample.

What the work shows at the level of the full study, not this receptor alone: Clinical and demographic metadata were provided uncurated, with the amount varying by source and participant.

Sequenced material: peripheral blood. This receptor was identified in a woman aged 55-69 years with acute or convalescent COVID-19. The V gene is TRBV6-1 and the J gene is TRBJ2-3, with TRBD2 tentatively as D gene (6 bases match). Here is the DNA: TGTGCCAGCAGTGAAGTCGCGGGGACCCTCCGGTGGCAGTATTTT. This yields the protein CASSEVAGTLRWQYF.